This T cell receptor (beta chain) comes out of a study of T cells after yellow fever vaccination. Overall study: Fractions containing few cells were prepared with SMART-Seq v4 Ultra Low Input.

Germline-derived CDR1 and CDR2 are KGHDR and SFDVKD. The CDR3 length is 15 residues. With 5 bases clipped from V and 7 bases from J, the junction kept 8 bases outside the gene matches. Study-level points and caveats: Post-booster samples contained most primary-vaccination clones (more than 95% CD4, 88% CD8).

It was through 5'RACE template switching that TCR cDNA was made, with a universal primer site and UMIs added. TCRdb ran MiXCR on the 5' RACE reads and lists one entry per CDR3 protein. Counted here are over 300,000 distinct CDR3 sequences, approximately 4% occurring once; the ten biggest clones make up approximately 25%. This clonotype was detected ten times or more. Its antigen remains unidentified. The receptor comes from a man in his late teens or twenties who received the YFV17D yellow fever vaccine. The input for sequencing was PBMCs, taken 5 days after the yellow fever booster vaccination. This chain connects TRBV24-1 to TRBJ2-1; 9 bases match TRBD2. The CDR3 loop is CATSGMRGGLNEQFF. Written as DNA, the CDR3 is TGTGCCACCAGTGGTATGCGGGGGGGCCTGAATGAGCAGTTCTTC.